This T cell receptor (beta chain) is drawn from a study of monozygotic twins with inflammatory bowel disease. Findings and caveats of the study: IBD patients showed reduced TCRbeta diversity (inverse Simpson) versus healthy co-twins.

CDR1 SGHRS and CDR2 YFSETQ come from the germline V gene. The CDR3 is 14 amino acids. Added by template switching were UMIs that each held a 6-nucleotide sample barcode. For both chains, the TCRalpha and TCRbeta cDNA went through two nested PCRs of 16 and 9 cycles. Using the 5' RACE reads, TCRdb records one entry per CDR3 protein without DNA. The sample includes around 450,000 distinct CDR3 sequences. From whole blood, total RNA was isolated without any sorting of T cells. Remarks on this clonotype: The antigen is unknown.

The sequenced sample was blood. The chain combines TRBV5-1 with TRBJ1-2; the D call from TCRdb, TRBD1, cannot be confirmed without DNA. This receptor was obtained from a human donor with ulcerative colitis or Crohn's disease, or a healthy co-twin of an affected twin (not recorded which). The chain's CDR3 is CASSLEGMGYGYTF.